This record concerns one T cell receptor beta chain sequence. Its target is not known. This sample is drawn from a study of cytomegalovirus exposure and HLA in healthy donors. The study's findings and limits: 164 TCR beta chains were listed as cytomegalovirus-associated.

V lost 0 bases and J lost 10; bases outside the gene matches: 4. CDR3 length: 13 residues. Germline values: CDR1 SGDLS, CDR2 YYNGEE. 60 Vbeta and 13 Jbeta primers were used in PCR. How the authors handled the data: In a later analysis, some 11 million of some 80 million unique beta chains occurred in at least two donors. Produced via immunoSEQ multiplex PCR; TCRdb's table is partial and in-frame only. V and J calls plus clone size are reproduced from that table; the DNA served to infer D and trimming. The data contain 140,000 to 150,000 clones, around 80% of them singletons. The chain recombines TRBV9 with TRBJ2-1, with 7 nucleotides matching TRBD1. The clonotype comes from a man aged 35 to 55 in good health and CMV-seronegative. The material sequenced was PBMCs. CDR3: CASSVAGGWEQFF. DNA of the CDR3: TGTGCCAGCAGCGTAGCAGGGGGATGGGAGCAGTTCTTC. Full variable domain (rest looked up from reference TRBV9 and TRBJ2-1): DSGVTQTPKHLITATGQRVTLRCSPRSGDLSVYWYQQSLDQGLQFLIQYYNGEERAKGNILERFSAQQFPDLHSELNLSSLELGDSALYFCASSVAGGWEQFFGPGTRLTVL.